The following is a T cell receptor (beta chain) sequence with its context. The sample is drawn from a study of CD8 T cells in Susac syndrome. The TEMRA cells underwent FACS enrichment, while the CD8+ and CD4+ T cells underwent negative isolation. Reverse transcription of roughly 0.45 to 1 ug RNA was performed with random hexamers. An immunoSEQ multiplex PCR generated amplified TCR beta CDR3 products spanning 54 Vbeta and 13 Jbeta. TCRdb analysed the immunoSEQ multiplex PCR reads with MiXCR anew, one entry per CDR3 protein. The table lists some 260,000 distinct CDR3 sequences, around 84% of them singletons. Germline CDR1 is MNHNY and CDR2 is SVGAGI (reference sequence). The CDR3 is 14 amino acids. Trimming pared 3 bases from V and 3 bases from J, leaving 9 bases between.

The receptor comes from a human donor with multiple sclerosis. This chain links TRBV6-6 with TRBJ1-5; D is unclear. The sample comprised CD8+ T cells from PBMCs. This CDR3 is CASSYVSDNQPQHF. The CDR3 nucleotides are TGTGCCAGCAGTTATGTTTCTGACAATCAGCCCCAGCATTTT.